The clone carrying this TCR beta chain was detected only a few times. Its specificity is not known. This CDR3 has 14 residues. The V end was cut by 3 bases, the J end by 4 bases, with 12 bases between. Per the germline V gene, CDR1 is MNHEY and CDR2 is SMNVEV (reference sequence). Peripheral blood, around 9.4 milliliters per donor, was collected. No fewer than 6 million PBMCs went into each sample. This specimen comes from a study of blood T cells in healthy people across ages. General study findings and limits: Long-lived and aged donors differed, with more naive CD4+ cells and higher diversity in the long-lived.

With a J-beta primer mix and a sample-barcoded 5' primer, a second PCR ran 7 to 11 cycles. Template switching added a 12-random-nucleotide identifier to every cDNA molecule. One entry per CDR3 protein, called by TCRdb with MiXCR from the 5' RACE reads. The data hold fewer than 2,000,000 distinct CDR3 sequences, with almost 35% observed a single time. This receptor was taken from a woman in her 30s in good health. Sequencing was done on a sample of blood. The chain employs TRBV27 and TRBJ1-2; weak D call: TRBD1 (6 bases). The CDR3 spells CASSFKSDSYGYTF. The CDR3 nucleotides are TGTGCCAGCAGTTTCAAATCGGACAGCTATGGCTACACCTTC.